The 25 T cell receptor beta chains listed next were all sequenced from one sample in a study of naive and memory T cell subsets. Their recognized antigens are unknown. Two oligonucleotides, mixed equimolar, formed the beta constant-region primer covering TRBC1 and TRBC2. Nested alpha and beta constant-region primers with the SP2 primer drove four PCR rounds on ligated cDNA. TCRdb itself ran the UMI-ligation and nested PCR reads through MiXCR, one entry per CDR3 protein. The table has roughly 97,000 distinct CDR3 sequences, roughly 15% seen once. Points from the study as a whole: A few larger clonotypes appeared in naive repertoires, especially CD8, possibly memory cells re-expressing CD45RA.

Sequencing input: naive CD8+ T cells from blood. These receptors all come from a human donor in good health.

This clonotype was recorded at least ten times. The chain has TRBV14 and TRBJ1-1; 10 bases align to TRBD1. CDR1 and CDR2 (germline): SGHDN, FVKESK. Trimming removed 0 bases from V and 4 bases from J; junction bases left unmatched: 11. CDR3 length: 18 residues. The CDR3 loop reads CASSQDPGQGITFTEAFF. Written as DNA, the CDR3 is TGTGCCAGCAGCCAAGATCCGGGACAGGGGATTACGTTCACTGAAGCTTTCTTT.

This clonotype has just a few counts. CDR3 bases: TGCAGCGTTCAAAGTGCGGGGGTGGCAGATACGCAGTATTTT. It codes for CSVQSAGVADTQYF. The rearrangement joins TRBV29-1 to TRBJ2-3, with 7 bases lining up with TRBD2. Germline V gene sequence: CDR1 SQVTM, CDR2 ANQGSEA. The CDR3 is 14 amino acids. Unmatched junction bases numbered 9, after V lost 5 bases and J lost 4 bases.

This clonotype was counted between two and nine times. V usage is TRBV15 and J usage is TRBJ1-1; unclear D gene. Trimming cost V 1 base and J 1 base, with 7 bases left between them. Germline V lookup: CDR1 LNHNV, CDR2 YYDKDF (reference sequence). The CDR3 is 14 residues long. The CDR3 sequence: CATSRGNRNTEAFF. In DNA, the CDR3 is TGTGCCACCAGCAGAGGTAACAGGAACACTGAAGCTTTCTTT. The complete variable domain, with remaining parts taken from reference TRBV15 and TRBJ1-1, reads DAMVIQNPRYQVTQFGKPVTLSCSQTLNHNVMYWYQQKSSQAPKLLFHYYDKDFNNEADTPDNFQSRRPNTSFCFLDIRSPGLGDTAMYLCATSRGNRNTEAFFGQGTRLTVV.

The CDR3 is CASSQEGSVYEQYF. CDR3 nucleotides: TGTGCCAGCAGCCAGGAGGGTTCGGTCTACGAGCAGTACTTC. The chain combines TRBV7-9 with TRBJ2-7, with D tentatively TRBD2 (6 bases). V was clipped by 5 bases and J by 3 bases, with 14 bases between them. The CDR3 loop spans 14 amino acids. The germline V gene encodes CDR1 SEHNR and CDR2 FQNEAQ (reference sequence).

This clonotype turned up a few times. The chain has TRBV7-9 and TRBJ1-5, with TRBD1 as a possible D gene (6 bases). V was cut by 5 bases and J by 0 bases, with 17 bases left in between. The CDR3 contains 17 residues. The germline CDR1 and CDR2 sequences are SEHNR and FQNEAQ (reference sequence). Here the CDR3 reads CASSRVGGPYSNQPQHF. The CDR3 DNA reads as TGTGCCAGCAGCCGTGTGGGGGGCCCTTATAGCAATCAGCCCCAGCATTTT.

Written as DNA, the CDR3 is TGTGCTAGGGACAACGACAGGCATGGCTACACCTTC. This gives the protein CARDNDRHGYTF. The chain combines TRBV12-5 with TRBJ1-2, with a tentative D call TRBD1 (6 bases). The CDR3 is 12 residues long. Between the trimmed V and J ends, which lost 9 bases and 6 bases, there was a span of 14 bases. Germline values: CDR1 LGHNT, CDR2 FRNRAP.

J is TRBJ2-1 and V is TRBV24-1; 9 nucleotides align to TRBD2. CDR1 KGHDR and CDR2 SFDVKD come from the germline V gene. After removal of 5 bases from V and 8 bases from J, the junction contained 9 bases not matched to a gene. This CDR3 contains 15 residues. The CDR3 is CATSGWREGRDEQFF. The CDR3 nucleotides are TGTGCCACCAGTGGTTGGCGGGAGGGCCGGGATGAGCAGTTCTTC.

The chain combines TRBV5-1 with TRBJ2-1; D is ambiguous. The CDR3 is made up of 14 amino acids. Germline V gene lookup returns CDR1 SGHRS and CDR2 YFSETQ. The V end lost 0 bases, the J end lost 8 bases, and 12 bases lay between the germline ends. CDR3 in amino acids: CASSLVSRLDEQFF. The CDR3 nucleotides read TGCGCCAGCAGCTTGGTCAGTCGTTTGGATGAGCAGTTCTTC.

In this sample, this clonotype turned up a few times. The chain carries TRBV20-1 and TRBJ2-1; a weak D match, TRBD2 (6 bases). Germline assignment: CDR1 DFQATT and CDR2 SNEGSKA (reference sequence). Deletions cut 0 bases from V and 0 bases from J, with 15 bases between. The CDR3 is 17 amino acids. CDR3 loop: CSARDQAGPSSYNEQFF. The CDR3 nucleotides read TGCAGTGCTAGAGATCAGGCGGGACCGAGCTCCTACAATGAGCAGTTCTTC.

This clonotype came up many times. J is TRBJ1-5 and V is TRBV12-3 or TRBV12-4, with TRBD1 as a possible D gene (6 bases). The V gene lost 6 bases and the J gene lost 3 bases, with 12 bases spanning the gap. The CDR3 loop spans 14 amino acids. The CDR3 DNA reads TGTGCCAGCAGACGGACAGCTTACAATCAGCCCCAGCATTTT. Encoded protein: CASRRTAYNQPQHF.

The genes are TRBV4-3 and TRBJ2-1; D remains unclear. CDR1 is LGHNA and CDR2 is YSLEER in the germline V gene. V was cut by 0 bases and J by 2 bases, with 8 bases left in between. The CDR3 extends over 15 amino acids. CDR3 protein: CASSQESGTYNEQFF. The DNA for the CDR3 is TGCGCCAGCAGCCAAGAGAGTGGTACCTACAATGAGCAGTTCTTC.

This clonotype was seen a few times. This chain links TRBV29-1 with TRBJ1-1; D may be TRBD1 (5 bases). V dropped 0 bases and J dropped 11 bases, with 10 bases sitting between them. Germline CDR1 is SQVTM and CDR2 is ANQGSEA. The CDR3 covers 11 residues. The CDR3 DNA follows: TGCAGCGTTGAAGAAACGGGGGGGGCTTTCTTT. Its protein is CSVEETGGAFF.

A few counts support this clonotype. CDR3 protein: CASTGLSKNIQYF. The CDR3 nucleotides are TGTGCCAGTACAGGGCTCTCCAAAAACATTCAGTACTTC. The chain has TRBV2 and TRBJ2-4; D perhaps matches TRBD1 (6 bases). V lost 9 bases to trimming and J lost 2 bases, with 11 bases between them. The CDR3 sequence is 13 residues long. Germline V CDR1 and CDR2: SNHLY, FYNNEI.

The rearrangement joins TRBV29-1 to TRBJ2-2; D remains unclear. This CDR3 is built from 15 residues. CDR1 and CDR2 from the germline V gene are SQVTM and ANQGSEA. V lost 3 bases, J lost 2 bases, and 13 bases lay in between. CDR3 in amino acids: CSVDGGVGNTGELFF. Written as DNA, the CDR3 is TGCAGCGTTGACGGTGGGGTTGGAAACACCGGGGAGCTGTTTTTT.

CDR3 amino acids: CASSKSSGAETYEQYF. CDR3 DNA sequence: TGTGCCAGCAGCAAGTCAAGTGGGGCGGAGACTTACGAGCAGTACTTC. The chain links TRBV7-9 to TRBJ2-7, with D possibly matching TRBD1 (5 bases). V was pared by 5 bases and J by 4 bases, with 21 bases between. CDR3 size: 16 residues. CDR1 and CDR2 from the germline V gene are SEHNR and FQNEAQ (reference sequence).

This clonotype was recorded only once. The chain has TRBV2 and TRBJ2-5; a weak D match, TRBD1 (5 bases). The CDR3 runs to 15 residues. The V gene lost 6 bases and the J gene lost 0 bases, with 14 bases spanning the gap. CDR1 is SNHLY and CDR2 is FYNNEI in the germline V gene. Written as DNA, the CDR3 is TGTGCCAGCAGCGACGAATGGGGCCACCAAGAGACCCAGTACTTC. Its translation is CASSDEWGHQETQYF.

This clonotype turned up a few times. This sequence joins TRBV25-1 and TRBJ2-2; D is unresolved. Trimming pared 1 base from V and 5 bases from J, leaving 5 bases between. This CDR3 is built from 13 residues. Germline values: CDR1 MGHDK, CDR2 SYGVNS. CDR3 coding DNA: TGTGCCAGCAGTGAATGGGGAACCGGGGAGCTGTTTTTT. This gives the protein CASSEWGTGELFF.

The CDR3 bases are TGTGCCAGCAGGGGACAGGGTGATGGCTACACCTTC. Protein product: CASRGQGDGYTF. This rearrangement joins TRBV12-3 or TRBV12-4 to TRBJ1-2; 9 nucleotides agree with TRBD1. The CDR3 runs 12 residues. With V trimmed by 6 bases and J by 6 bases, 2 bases remained unmatched.

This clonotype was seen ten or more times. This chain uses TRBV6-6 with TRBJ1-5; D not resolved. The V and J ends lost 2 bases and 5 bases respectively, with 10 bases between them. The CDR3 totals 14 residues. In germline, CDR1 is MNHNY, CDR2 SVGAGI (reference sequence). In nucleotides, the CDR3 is TGTGCCAGCAGTTACAGCTTGAGCTATCAGCCCCAGCATTTT. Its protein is CASSYSLSYQPQHF.

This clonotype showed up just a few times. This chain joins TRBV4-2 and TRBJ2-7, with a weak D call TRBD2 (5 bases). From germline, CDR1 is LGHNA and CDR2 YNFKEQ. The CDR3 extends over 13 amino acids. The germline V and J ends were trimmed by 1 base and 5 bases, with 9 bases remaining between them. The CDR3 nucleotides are TGTGCCAGCAGCCAAGGACTAATGGACGAGCAGTACTTC. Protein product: CASSQGLMDEQYF.

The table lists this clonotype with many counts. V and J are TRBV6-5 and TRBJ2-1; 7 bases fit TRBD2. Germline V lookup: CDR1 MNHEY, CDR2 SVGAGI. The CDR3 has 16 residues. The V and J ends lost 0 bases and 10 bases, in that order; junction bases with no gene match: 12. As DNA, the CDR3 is TGTGCCAGCAGTTACTCGACCCCGGGGGAGCGGGACGAGCAGTTCTTC. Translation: CASSYSTPGERDEQFF.

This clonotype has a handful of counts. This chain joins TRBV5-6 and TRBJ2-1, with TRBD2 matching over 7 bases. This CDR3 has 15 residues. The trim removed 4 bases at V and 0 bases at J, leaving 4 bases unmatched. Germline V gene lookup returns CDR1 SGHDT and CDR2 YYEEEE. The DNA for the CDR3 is TGTGCCAGCAGCCTAGCGGAAAGCTCCTACAATGAGCAGTTCTTC. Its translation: CASSLAESSYNEQFF.

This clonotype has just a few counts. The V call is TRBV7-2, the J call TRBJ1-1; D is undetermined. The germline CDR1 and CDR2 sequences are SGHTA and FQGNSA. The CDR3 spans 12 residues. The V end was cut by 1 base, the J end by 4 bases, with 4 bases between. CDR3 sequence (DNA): TGTGCCAGCAGCTTAGGACCCACTGAAGCTTTCTTT. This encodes CASSLGPTEAFF.

In nucleotides, the CDR3 is TGTGCCAGCAGCTTAGTTAGTGAGGGCGACATTCAGTACTTC. Its translation: CASSLVSEGDIQYF. The genes are TRBV11-1 and TRBJ2-4, with TRBD2 as a possible D gene (5 bases). The CDR3 length is 14 residues. Germline loops: CDR1 SGHAT, CDR2 FQDESV (reference sequence). Deletions cut 1 base from V and 8 bases from J, with 12 bases between.

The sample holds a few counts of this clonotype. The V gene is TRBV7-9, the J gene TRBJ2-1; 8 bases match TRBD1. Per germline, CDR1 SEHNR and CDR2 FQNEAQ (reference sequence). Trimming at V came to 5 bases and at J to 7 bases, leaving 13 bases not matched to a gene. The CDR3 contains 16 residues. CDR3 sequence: CASSPKDRVVWNEQFF. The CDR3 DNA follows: TGTGCCAGCAGCCCTAAGGACAGGGTGGTTTGGAATGAGCAGTTCTTC.